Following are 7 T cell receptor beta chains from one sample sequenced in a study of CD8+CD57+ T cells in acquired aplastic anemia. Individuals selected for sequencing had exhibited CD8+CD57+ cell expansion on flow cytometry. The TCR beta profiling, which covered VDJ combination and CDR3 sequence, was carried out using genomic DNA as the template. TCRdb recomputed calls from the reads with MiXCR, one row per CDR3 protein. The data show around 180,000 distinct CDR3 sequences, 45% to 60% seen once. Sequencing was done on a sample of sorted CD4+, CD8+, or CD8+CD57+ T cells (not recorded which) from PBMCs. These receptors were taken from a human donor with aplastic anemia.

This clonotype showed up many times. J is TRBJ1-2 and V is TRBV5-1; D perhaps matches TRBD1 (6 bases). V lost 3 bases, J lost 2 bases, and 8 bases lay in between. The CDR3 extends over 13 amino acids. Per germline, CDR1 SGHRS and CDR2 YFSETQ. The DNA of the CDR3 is TGCGCCAGCAGCTCTGGACAGAACTATGGCTACACCTTC. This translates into CASSSGQNYGYTF.

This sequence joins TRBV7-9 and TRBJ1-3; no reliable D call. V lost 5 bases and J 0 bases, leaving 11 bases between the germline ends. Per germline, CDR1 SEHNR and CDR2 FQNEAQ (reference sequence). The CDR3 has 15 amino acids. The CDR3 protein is CASSLAGSSGNTIYF. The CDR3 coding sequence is TGTGCCAGCAGCCTCGCGGGGTCCTCTGGAAACACCATATATTTT.

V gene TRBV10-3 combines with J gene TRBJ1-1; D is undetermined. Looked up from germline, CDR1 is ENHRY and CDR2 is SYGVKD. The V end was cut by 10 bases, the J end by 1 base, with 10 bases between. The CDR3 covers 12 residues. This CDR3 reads CATNPGNTEAFF. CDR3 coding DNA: TGTGCCACCAATCCAGGGAACACTGAAGCTTTCTTT.

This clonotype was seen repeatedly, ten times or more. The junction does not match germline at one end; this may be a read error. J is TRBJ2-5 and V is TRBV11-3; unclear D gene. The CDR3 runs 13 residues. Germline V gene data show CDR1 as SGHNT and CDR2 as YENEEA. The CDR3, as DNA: TGTGCCAGCAGCCCCGGGCCTCAAGGGACCCAGTACTTC. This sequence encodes CASSPGPQGTQYF.

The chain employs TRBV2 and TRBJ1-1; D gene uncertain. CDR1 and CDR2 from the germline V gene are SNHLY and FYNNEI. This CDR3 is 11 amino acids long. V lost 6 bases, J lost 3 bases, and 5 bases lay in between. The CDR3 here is CASRLHTEAFF. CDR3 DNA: TGTGCCAGCAGACTCCACACTGAAGCTTTCTTT.

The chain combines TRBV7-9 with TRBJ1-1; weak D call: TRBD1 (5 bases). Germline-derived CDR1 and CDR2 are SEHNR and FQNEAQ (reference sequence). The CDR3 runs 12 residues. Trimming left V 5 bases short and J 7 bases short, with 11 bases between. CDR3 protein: CASSDTGLEAFF. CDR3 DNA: TGTGCCAGCAGCGACACGGGACTTGAAGCTTTCTTT.

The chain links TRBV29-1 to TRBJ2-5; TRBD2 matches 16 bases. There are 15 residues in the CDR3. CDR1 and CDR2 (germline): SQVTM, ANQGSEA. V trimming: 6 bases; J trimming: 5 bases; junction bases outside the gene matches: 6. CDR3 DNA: TGCAGCGTGGGACTAGCGGGGGGGAACGGGGAGACCCAGTACTTC. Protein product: CSVGLAGGNGETQYF.